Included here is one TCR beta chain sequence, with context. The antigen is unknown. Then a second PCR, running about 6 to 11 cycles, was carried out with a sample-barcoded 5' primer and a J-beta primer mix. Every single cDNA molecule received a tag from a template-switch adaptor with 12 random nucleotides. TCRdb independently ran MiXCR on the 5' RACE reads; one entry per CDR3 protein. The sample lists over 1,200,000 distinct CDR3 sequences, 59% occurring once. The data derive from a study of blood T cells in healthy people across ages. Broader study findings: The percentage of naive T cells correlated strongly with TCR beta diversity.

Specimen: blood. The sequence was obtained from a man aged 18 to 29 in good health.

The CDR3 DNA is TGTGCCAGCAGCCCTTCCGGAACAGGGGTCGAGCAGTACTTC. This sequence encodes CASSPSGTGVEQYF. V is TRBV11-2 and J is TRBJ2-7; TRBD1 aligns across 7 bases. V gave up 5 bases and J gave up 6 bases; unmatched junction bases: 10. This CDR3 has 14 amino acids. Germline CDR1 reads SGHAT; CDR2 reads FQNNGV. Looking up the rest from reference TRBV11-2 and TRBJ2-7 gives the full variable domain: EAGVAQSPRYKIIEKRQSVAFWCNPISGHATLYWYQQILGQGPKLLIQFQNNGVVDDSQLPKDRFSAERLKGVDSTLKIQPAKLEDSAVYLCASSPSGTGVEQYFGPGTRLTVT.